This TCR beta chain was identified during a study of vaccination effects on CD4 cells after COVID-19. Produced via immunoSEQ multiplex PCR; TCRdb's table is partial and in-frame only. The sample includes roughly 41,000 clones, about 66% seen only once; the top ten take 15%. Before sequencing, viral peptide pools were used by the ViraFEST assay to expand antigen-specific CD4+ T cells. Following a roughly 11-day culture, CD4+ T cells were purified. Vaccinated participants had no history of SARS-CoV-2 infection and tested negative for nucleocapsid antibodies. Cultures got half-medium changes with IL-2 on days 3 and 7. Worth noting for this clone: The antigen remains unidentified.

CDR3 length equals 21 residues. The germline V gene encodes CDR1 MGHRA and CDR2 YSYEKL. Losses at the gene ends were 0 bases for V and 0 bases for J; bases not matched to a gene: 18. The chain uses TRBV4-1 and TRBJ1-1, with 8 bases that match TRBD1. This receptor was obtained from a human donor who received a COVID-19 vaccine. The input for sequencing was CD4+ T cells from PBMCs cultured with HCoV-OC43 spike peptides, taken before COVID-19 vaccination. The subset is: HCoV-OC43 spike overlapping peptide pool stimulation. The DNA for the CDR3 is TGCGCCAGCAGCCAAGATCGCGGACAGGGAACCTCCACGGGGATGAACACTGAAGCTTTCTTT. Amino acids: CASSQDRGQGTSTGMNTEAFF.